A selection of T cell receptor beta chains follows, all from one sample in a study of cytotoxic CD8 clonotypes in ibrutinib-treated CLL. This table comes from immunoSEQ multiplex PCR, and its TCRdb copy is limited to in-frame clones, with some not included. The repertoire consists of about 300,000 clones, with 70% to 80% occurring once and the leading ten covering about 5.3%. The material was PBMCs, obtained at disease progression, from a patient treated with ibrutinib. The receptors come from a human donor with chronic lymphocytic leukemia. Each CDR3 is given with its conserved first and last residue. The order of the fields is J gene, clone size, D gene, V gene, CDR3 DNA, CDR3 protein. A D gene is named only where the DNA matches it firmly. Rows give clone size only sometimes, using once, few, many, or a class for an expanded clone.

>TRBJ1-1|NA|NA|TRBV19
TGTGCCAGTAGGTGGGGCTTGGCAGGGGTCGGGACTGAAGCTTTCTTT
CASRWGLAGVGTEAFF
>TRBJ2-1|NA|NA|TRBV4-3
TGCGCCAGCAGCCAAGATCCCAACCCCAGCTCCTACAATGAGCAGTTCTTC
CASSQDPNPSSYNEQFF
>TRBJ2-5|NA|NA|TRBV11-3
TGTGCCAGCAGCCGGCGGATCGGGGAGACCCAGTACTTC
CASSRRIGETQYF
>TRBJ2-7|NA|NA|TRBV5-8
TGTGCCAGCAGCTTGCAGATCTCCAGGGGCGCCTACGAGCAGTACTTC
CASSLQISRGAYEQYF
>TRBJ1-6|NA|TRBD1|TRBV18
TGTGCCAGCTCACCACCGGGGACAGGGATTAATTCACCCCTCCACTTT
CASSPPGTGINSPLHF
>TRBJ2-7|once|NA|TRBV7-6
TGTGCCAGCAGCTTGGGGGTTGGCGAGCAGTACTTC
CASSLGVGEQYF
>TRBJ2-1|NA|NA|TRBV27
TGTGCCAGCAGGGCCCCAGGGTTCTACAATGAGCAGTTCTTC
CASRAPGFYNEQFF
>TRBJ1-1|few|NA|TRBV27
TGTGCCAGCAGTTTCTACAGGGATAACACTGAAGCTTTCTTT
CASSFYRDNTEAFF
>TRBJ2-3|NA|TRBD2|TRBV13
TGTGCCAGCAGCACGGGACTAGCGGGCACAGATACGCAGTATTTT
CASSTGLAGTDTQYF
>TRBJ2-7|NA|TRBD1|TRBV13
TGTGCCAGCAGCTTAGGGACAGGGAATGACTATTACTTC
CASSLGTGNDYYF
>TRBJ2-1|NA|TRBD2|TRBV11-2
TGTGCCAGCAGCTTAGTACTAGCGGGAGACTATGAGCAGTTCTTC
CASSLVLAGDYEQFF
>TRBJ1-1|NA|TRBD1|TRBV9
TGTGCCAGCAGCACCCCGGACAGGGAGGGCTTGGACACTGAAGCTTTCTTT
CASSTPDREGLDTEAFF
>TRBJ2-7|NA|TRBD1|TRBV2
TGTGCCAGCATACCCGGGGACAGGGGACACTACGAGCAGTACTTC
CASIPGDRGHYEQYF
>TRBJ2-2|many|TRBD2|TRBV9
TGTGCCAGCAGCGTGTTTGCGGGAGACACCGGGGAGCTGTTTTTT
CASSVFAGDTGELFF
>TRBJ1-4|NA|NA|TRBV19
TGTGCCACTAAACCCCGGGTTCATGAAAAACTGTTTTTT
CATKPRVHEKLFF
>TRBJ2-7|NA|TRBD2|TRBV6-6
TGTGCCAGCAGGCGAGCGGGGTACGAGCAGTACTTC
CASRRAGYEQYF
>TRBJ1-5|NA|TRBD1|TRBV7-2
TGTGCCAGCAGCCCCCAGGGGGCAGGGGGTCAGCCCCAGCATTTT
CASSPQGAGGQPQHF
>TRBJ2-7|NA|NA|TRBV7-9
TGTGCCAGCAGCCATTCTTACGGAGGGTCCTACGAGCAGTACTTC
CASSHSYGGSYEQYF
>TRBJ1-5|few|NA|TRBV4-1
TGCGCCAGCAGCCAAATCCTCCTGGGGAGGGACATCCAGCCCCAGCATTTT
CASSQILLGRDIQPQHF
>TRBJ2-1|NA|TRBD2|TRBV11-2
TGTGCCAGCAGCTTAGCTCGGGGGGGCTATGAGCAGTTCTTC
CASSLARGGYEQFF
>TRBJ2-3|NA|NA|TRBV7-9
TGTGCCAGCAGCTTAGGCGGGACTAGCACAGATACGCAGTATTTT
CASSLGGTSTDTQYF
>TRBJ2-2|NA|TRBD2|TRBV7-2
TGTGCCAGCAGCTTCGGGACTAGCGACACCGGGGAGCTGTTTTTT
CASSFGTSDTGELFF
>TRBJ2-7|NA|NA|TRBV25-1
TGTGCCAGCAGGGAATGGGGGGGCGGGTACGAGCAGTACTTC
CASREWGGGYEQYF
>TRBJ1-2|NA|NA|TRBV2
TGTGCCAGCAGAGAGGACGGAGACTATGGCTACACCTTC
CASREDGDYGYTF
>TRBJ1-6|NA|NA|TRBV27
TGTGCCAGCAAGGGAACTAGCTCCTATAATTCACCCCTCCACTTT
CASKGTSSYNSPLHF
>TRBJ1-1|NA|NA|TRBV10-3
TGTGCCATCAGTGCTACGGGCACGTCTGGGACTGAAGCTTTCTTT
CAISATGTSGTEAFF
>TRBJ2-6|NA|NA|TRBV11-2
TGTGCCAGCAGCCACACCCCGGCCGTTTCTGGGGCCAACGTCCTGACTTTC
CASSHTPAVSGANVLTF
>TRBJ2-1|NA|NA|TRBV11-3
TGTGCCAGCAGCTTAGTGCCAACGCGGTACAATGAGCAGTTCTTC
CASSLVPTRYNEQFF
>TRBJ2-1|NA|NA|TRBV7-6
TGTGCCAGCAGCTTAGCAGGGGCCAGGGATGAGCAGTTCTTC
CASSLAGARDEQFF
>TRBJ1-6|NA|NA|TRBV7-6
TGTGCCAGCAGCTTAGGGGTTCCCCCGGATTCACCCCTCCACTTT
CASSLGVPPDSPLHF
>TRBJ2-5|NA|NA|TRBV7-9
TGTGCCAGCAGCTTGTCGGGGCCCCTCCAGGAGACCCAGTACTTC
CASSLSGPLQETQYF
>TRBJ2-4|NA|NA|TRBV18
TGTGCCAGCTCACTGGGGAAATCCAGGGGTCTCAAAGGGAACATTCAGTACTTC
CASSLGKSRGLKGNIQYF
>TRBJ1-4|NA|NA|TRBV2
TGTGCCAGCACGAAGCTTAATGAAAAACTGTTTTTT
CASTKLNEKLFF
>TRBJ2-1|NA|NA|TRBV7-3
TGTGCCAGCAGCTTATCTTGGGGGAGCCCCTTTTATGAGCAGTTCTTC
CASSLSWGSPFYEQFF